Sequencing of this T cell receptor (beta chain) was carried out in a study of shared clonotypes between healthy human individuals. The V gene's germline CDR1 is SNHLY and CDR2 FYNNEI. V was cut by 0 bases and J by 7 bases, with 13 bases left in between. The CDR3 has 15 amino acids. When replicate PCRs were run on sorted subsets, they used 200 to 250 ng DNA, about 30,000 T cell genomes. Sequenced by immunoSEQ multiplex PCR; TCRdb stores in-frame clones only, minus some. The sample lists 550,000 to 800,000 clones; roughly 70% were seen once. The genes are TRBV2 and TRBJ1-5; the D gene is possibly TRBD1 (5 bases). The sequenced sample consisted of memory CD4+ T cells sorted from blood. Indicated subset: CD45RA-negative fraction. This clonotype was obtained from a woman in her 30s in good health. This chain's CDR3 is CASSEAGTSWQPQHF. The CDR3, as DNA: TGTGCCAGCAGTGAAGCCGGGACCTCCTGGCAGCCCCAGCATTTT.